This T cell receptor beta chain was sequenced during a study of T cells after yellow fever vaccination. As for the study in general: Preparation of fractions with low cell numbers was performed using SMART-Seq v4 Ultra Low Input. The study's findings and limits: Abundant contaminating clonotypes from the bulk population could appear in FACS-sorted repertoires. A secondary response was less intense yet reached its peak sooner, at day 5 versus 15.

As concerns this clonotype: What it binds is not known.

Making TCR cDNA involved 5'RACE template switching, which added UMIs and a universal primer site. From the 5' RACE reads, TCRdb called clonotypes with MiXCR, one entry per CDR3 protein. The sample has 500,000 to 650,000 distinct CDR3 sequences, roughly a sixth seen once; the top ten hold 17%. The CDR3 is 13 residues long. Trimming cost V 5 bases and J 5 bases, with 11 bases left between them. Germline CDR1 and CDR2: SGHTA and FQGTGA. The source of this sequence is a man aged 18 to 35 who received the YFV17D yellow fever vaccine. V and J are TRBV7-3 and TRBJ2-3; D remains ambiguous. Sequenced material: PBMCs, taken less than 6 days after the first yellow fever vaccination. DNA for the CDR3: TGTGCCAGCAGCGCGGCACTCGGAGATACGCAGTATTTT. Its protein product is CASSAALGDTQYF.